These T cell receptor beta chains were read from a single sample in a study of CD8 T cells in ankylosing spondylitis. A single record per CDR3 protein comes from TCRdb applying MiXCR to the 5' RACE reads. The sample holds about 480,000 distinct CDR3 sequences, about a sixth seen once. Sequenced sample: blood, either unsorted or a sorted T cell fraction (not recorded which). The receptors were gathered from a male donor with ankylosing spondylitis. The CDR3 runs from the conserved cysteine through the conserved F or W. The D gene is left open where the match is weak. A row's size may be missing; if present it is once, few, many or a size class.

abundance: -
d_gene: -
v_gene: TRBV7-6
j_gene: TRBJ2-7
CDR3nt: TGTGCCAGCAGCTTAGGAGGGTCCGGGAGCTCCTACGAGCAGTACTTC
CDR3aa: CASSLGGSGSSYEQYF

abundance: many
d_gene: TRBD2
v_gene: TRBV7-9
j_gene: TRBJ2-3
CDR3nt: TGTGCCAGCAGGAGCGGGAGCGGCGATACGCAGTATTTT
CDR3aa: CASRSGSGDTQYF

abundance: -
d_gene: TRBD1
v_gene: TRBV5-4
j_gene: TRBJ1-2
CDR3nt: TGTGCCAGCAGCTTGTTGGGACAGGGGTCCGGGTTGGGCTATGGCTACACCTTC
CDR3aa: CASSLLGQGSGLGYGYTF

abundance: -
d_gene: TRBD2
v_gene: TRBV20-1
j_gene: TRBJ2-1
CDR3nt: TGCAGTGCTAGAGACGGGAGGGAGGCCTACAATGAGCAGTTCTTC
CDR3aa: CSARDGREAYNEQFF

abundance: few
d_gene: -
v_gene: TRBV7-8
j_gene: TRBJ2-1
CDR3nt: TGTGCCAGCAGCTTCTTGAGCTCCTACAATGAGCAGTTCTTC
CDR3aa: CASSFLSSYNEQFF

abundance: -
d_gene: -
v_gene: TRBV10-3
j_gene: TRBJ2-7
CDR3nt: TGTGCCATCAGTGAATCAGTTGCGCAGTACTTC
CDR3aa: CAISESVAQYF

abundance: many
d_gene: -
v_gene: TRBV28
j_gene: TRBJ1-2
CDR3nt: TGTGCACTCCGAACCCAGCGCGGCTACACCTTC
CDR3aa: CALRTQRGYTF

abundance: few
d_gene: TRBD1
v_gene: TRBV12-3/TRBV12-4
j_gene: TRBJ2-5
CDR3nt: TGTGCCAGCAGACTCCAGGGGGCAGGTCCGAGAGAGACCCAGTACTTC
CDR3aa: CASRLQGAGPRETQYF

abundance: -
d_gene: TRBD1
v_gene: TRBV7-8
j_gene: TRBJ2-5
CDR3nt: TGTGCCAGCAGGGAAGACAGGGTAGAGACCCAGTACTTC
CDR3aa: CASREDRVETQYF

abundance: -
d_gene: TRBD1
v_gene: TRBV18
j_gene: TRBJ2-7
CDR3nt: TGTGCCAGCTCAACCCGGGACAGCCCCTACGAGCAGTACTTC
CDR3aa: CASSTRDSPYEQYF

abundance: -
d_gene: TRBD2
v_gene: TRBV11-2
j_gene: TRBJ2-1
CDR3nt: TGTGCCAGCAGCTTGGCTCGTCTAGCGGGAGCCGGTGAGCAGTTCTTC
CDR3aa: CASSLARLAGAGEQFF

abundance: many
d_gene: TRBD1
v_gene: TRBV15
j_gene: TRBJ1-2
CDR3nt: TGTGCCACCAGCAGACGCAGGGGGGGAGACAGTGACTATGGCTACACCTTC
CDR3aa: CATSRRRGGDSDYGYTF

abundance: few
d_gene: -
v_gene: TRBV28
j_gene: TRBJ1-3
CDR3nt: TGTGCCAGCAGTGCCGGTCGGCGGCGCTCTGGAAACACCATATATTTT
CDR3aa: CASSAGRRRSGNTIYF

abundance: -
d_gene: -
v_gene: TRBV30
j_gene: TRBJ1-1
CDR3nt: TGTGCCTGGAGTGAGAAGGGTAGAGGGAACACTGAAGCTTTCTTT
CDR3aa: CAWSEKGRGNTEAFF

abundance: -
d_gene: TRBD1
v_gene: TRBV5-4
j_gene: TRBJ1-6
CDR3nt: TGTGCCAGCTCAGGGGGAAGCGCCTATAATTCACCCCTCCACTTT
CDR3aa: CASSGGSAYNSPLHF

abundance: few
d_gene: -
v_gene: TRBV20-1
j_gene: TRBJ2-7
CDR3nt: TGCAGTGCTAGAAGGTCGGGGGACCCCTACGAGCAGTACTTC
CDR3aa: CSARRSGDPYEQYF

abundance: few
d_gene: TRBD2
v_gene: TRBV7-2
j_gene: TRBJ2-1
CDR3nt: TGTGCCAGCTTGCAAGCGGGAGGGCCCCCCAATGAGCAGTTCTTC
CDR3aa: CASLQAGGPPNEQFF

abundance: -
d_gene: -
v_gene: TRBV18
j_gene: TRBJ2-2
CDR3nt: TGTGCCAGCTCACCACCGAGCAGGGACACCGGGGAGCTGTTTTTT
CDR3aa: CASSPPSRDTGELFF

abundance: few
d_gene: -
v_gene: TRBV11-2
j_gene: TRBJ2-3
CDR3nt: TGTGCCAGCAGGACTACCACAGATACGCAGTATTTT
CDR3aa: CASRTTTDTQYF

abundance: -
d_gene: -
v_gene: TRBV24-1
j_gene: TRBJ2-2
CDR3nt: TGTGCCACCAGTGATTCTTGGGACTCGATGAACACCGGGGAGCTGTTTTTT
CDR3aa: CATSDSWDSMNTGELFF

abundance: -
d_gene: -
v_gene: TRBV5-1
j_gene: TRBJ1-3
CDR3nt: TGCGCCAGCAGCTTGGACAGGGAACCCGGAAACACCATATATTTT
CDR3aa: CASSLDREPGNTIYF

abundance: few
d_gene: TRBD1
v_gene: TRBV7-2
j_gene: TRBJ2-1
CDR3nt: TGTGCCAGCAGCTCCCACCGACAGGGCAATGAGCAGTTCTTC
CDR3aa: CASSSHRQGNEQFF

abundance: few
d_gene: -
v_gene: TRBV7-9
j_gene: TRBJ2-7
CDR3nt: TGTGCCAGCAGCCTCACCGGGACCGTCTCCTACGAGCAGTACTTC
CDR3aa: CASSLTGTVSYEQYF

abundance: few
d_gene: TRBD1
v_gene: TRBV27
j_gene: TRBJ2-2
CDR3nt: TGTGCCAGCAGTTTAAGGTTGGGGACAGCATACGTTCCGAACACCGGGGAGCTGTTTTTT
CDR3aa: CASSLRLGTAYVPNTGELFF

abundance: -
d_gene: TRBD2
v_gene: TRBV20-1
j_gene: TRBJ2-3
CDR3nt: TGCAGTGCTAGAGATGGGAAGCGGGGGGGCGAAGATACGCAGTATTTT
CDR3aa: CSARDGKRGGEDTQYF

abundance: few
d_gene: TRBD1
v_gene: TRBV5-1
j_gene: TRBJ1-1
CDR3nt: TGCGCCAGCAGCCCGGGACAGTTACTTGAAGCTTTCTTT
CDR3aa: CASSPGQLLEAFF

abundance: -
d_gene: -
v_gene: TRBV6-5
j_gene: TRBJ1-1
CDR3nt: TGTGCCAGCAGTTACTCCGGTGCCAGATCCAACACTGAAGCTTTCTTT
CDR3aa: CASSYSGARSNTEAFF

abundance: -
d_gene: -
v_gene: TRBV4-1
j_gene: TRBJ2-7
CDR3nt: TGCGCCAGCAGCCAAGCTCGCGACAGCGCACGATACGAGCAGTACTTC
CDR3aa: CASSQARDSARYEQYF

abundance: few
d_gene: -
v_gene: TRBV12-3/TRBV12-4
j_gene: TRBJ2-1
CDR3nt: TGTGCCAGCAGTCTAGCCCAGGGACGACGCAATGAGCAGTTCTTC
CDR3aa: CASSLAQGRRNEQFF

abundance: few
d_gene: -
v_gene: TRBV13
j_gene: TRBJ2-1
CDR3nt: TGTGCCAGCAGCTATAAACGGATTGAGCAGTTCTTC
CDR3aa: CASSYKRIEQFF

abundance: -
d_gene: -
v_gene: TRBV10-3
j_gene: TRBJ2-3
CDR3nt: TGTGCCATCAGTGACCCCCCTAACAAGGATACGCAGTATTTT
CDR3aa: CAISDPPNKDTQYF

abundance: -
d_gene: -
v_gene: TRBV4-2
j_gene: TRBJ2-2
CDR3nt: TGTGCCAGCAGCCGCAAGCATCTGGGAGGGAACACCGGGGAGCTGTTTTTT
CDR3aa: CASSRKHLGGNTGELFF

abundance: -
d_gene: TRBD2
v_gene: TRBV6-1
j_gene: TRBJ2-5
CDR3nt: TGTGCCAGCAGTGCGAGACTAGCGGAGGGGGTGACCCAGTACTTC
CDR3aa: CASSARLAEGVTQYF

abundance: few
d_gene: -
v_gene: TRBV12-3/TRBV12-4
j_gene: TRBJ2-7
CDR3nt: TGTGCCAGCAGTCGAGGACAGACCACCTACGAGCAGTACTTC
CDR3aa: CASSRGQTTYEQYF

abundance: few
d_gene: -
v_gene: TRBV4-1
j_gene: TRBJ1-4
CDR3nt: TGCGCCAGCAGCCAAGATCAACTTACTAATGAAAAACTGTTTTTT
CDR3aa: CASSQDQLTNEKLFF

abundance: few
d_gene: TRBD1
v_gene: TRBV7-3
j_gene: TRBJ1-2
CDR3nt: TGTGCCAGCAGCAAGGACAGGAGTAACTATGGCTACACCTTC
CDR3aa: CASSKDRSNYGYTF

abundance: -
d_gene: TRBD2
v_gene: TRBV28
j_gene: TRBJ2-1
CDR3nt: TGTGCCACCTCTACCAGGCTAGCGGGAGCATACAATGAGCAGTTCTTC
CDR3aa: CATSTRLAGAYNEQFF